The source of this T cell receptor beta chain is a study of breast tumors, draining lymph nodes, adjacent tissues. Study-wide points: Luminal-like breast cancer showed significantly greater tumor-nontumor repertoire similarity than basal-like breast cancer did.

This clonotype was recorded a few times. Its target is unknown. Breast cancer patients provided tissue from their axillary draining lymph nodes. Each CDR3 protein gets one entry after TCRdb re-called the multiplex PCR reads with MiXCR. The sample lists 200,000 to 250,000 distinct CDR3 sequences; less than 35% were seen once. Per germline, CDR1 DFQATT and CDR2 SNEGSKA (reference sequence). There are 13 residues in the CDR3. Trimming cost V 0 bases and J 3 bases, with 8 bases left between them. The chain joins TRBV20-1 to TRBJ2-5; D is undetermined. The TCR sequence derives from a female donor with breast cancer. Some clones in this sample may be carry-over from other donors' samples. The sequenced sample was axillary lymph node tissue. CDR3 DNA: TGCAGTGCTAGAGAGTCCGCCAAAGAGACCCAGTACTTC. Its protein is CSARESAKETQYF.